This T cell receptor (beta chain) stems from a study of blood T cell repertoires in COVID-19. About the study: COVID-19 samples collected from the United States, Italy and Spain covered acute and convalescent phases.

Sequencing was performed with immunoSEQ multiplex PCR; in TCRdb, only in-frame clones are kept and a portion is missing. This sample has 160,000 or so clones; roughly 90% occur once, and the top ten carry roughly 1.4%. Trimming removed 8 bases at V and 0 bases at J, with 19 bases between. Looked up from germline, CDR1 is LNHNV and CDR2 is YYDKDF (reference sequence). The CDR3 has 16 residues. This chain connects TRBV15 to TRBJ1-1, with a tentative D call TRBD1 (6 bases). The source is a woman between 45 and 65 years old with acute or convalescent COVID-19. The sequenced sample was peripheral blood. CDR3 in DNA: TGTGCCACCCAGCCTTTGACAGGATCCATGAACACTGAAGCTTTCTTT. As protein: CATQPLTGSMNTEAFF.